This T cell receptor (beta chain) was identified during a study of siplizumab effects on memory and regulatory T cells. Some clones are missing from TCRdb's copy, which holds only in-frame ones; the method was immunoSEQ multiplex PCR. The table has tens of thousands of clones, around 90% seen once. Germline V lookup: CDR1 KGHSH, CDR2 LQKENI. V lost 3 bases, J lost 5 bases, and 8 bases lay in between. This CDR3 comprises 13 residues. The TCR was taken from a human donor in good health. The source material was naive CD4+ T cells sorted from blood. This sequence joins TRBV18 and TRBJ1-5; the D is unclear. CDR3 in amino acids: CASSPGWDQPQHF. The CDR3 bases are TGTGCCAGCTCACCGGGATGGGATCAGCCCCAGCATTTT.